Only a few counts were recorded for the clone carrying this T cell receptor (beta chain). This entry belongs to a study of tumor-infiltrating lymphocytes in localized non-small cell lung cancer. Across the whole study: Several tumor histologies, both smoking statuses, and some post-neoadjuvant chemotherapy samples were included.

CDR3 length: 16 residues. Germline V CDR1 and CDR2: SNHLY, FYNNEI. Deletions cut 3 bases from V and 2 bases from J, with 14 bases between. The repertoire was sequenced with immunoSEQ multiplex PCR; TCRdb's copy has only in-frame clones and lacks some. Counted here are 10,000 to 15,000 clones, over 65% occurring once; the ten biggest clones make up 9.4%. The sequenced material came from lung tumor tissue. This receptor was identified in a human donor with non-small cell lung cancer. The chain recombines TRBV2 with TRBJ1-5; D remains ambiguous. CDR3 sequence: CASSDSRGIGNQPQHF. In DNA form, the CDR3 reads TGTGCCAGCAGTGATAGTCGTGGAATCGGCAATCAGCCCCAGCATTTT.